This T cell receptor beta chain is from a study of blood T cell repertoires in COVID-19. Overall study context: Material from acute and convalescent COVID-19 was sourced from the United States, Italy and Spain.

This clone was recorded only once. Authors' analysis steps: Reference gene primer amplification gave estimated nucleated cell counts. The repertoire was sequenced with immunoSEQ multiplex PCR; TCRdb's copy has only in-frame clones and lacks some. V and J calls and clone size are given by that table; D and trimming were obtained from the DNA. The table has fewer than 300,000 clones, less than 90% seen once. CDR3 length: 16 amino acids. The V end lost 4 bases, the J end lost 4 bases, and 19 bases lay between the germline ends. Germline V lookup: CDR1 MNHEY, CDR2 SMNVEV (reference sequence). This receptor was taken from a woman in her twenties or thirties with COVID-19, enrolled during active disease. The sequenced sample was peripheral blood. The rearrangement uses TRBV27 and TRBJ1-1; D remains ambiguous. CDR3 region: CASSSTTAGLGTEAFF. The CDR3 DNA reads as TGTGCCAGCAGTTCGACGACGGCGGGCTTGGGCACTGAAGCTTTCTTT.